One sample yielded the 5 T cell receptor beta chains listed below, sequenced in a study of blood T cell repertoires in COVID-19. The protocol was immunoSEQ multiplex PCR, while the TCRdb copy is restricted to in-frame clones and leaves out a portion. The sample lists about 140,000 clones, 84% seen once, with 8.9% in the top ten. Sequences were obtained from peripheral blood. The receptors originated from a man younger than 40 with COVID-19, enrolled during active disease.

This chain uses TRBV5-6 with TRBJ2-7; 7 nucleotides line up with TRBD1. Unmatched junction bases numbered 5, after V lost 3 bases and J lost 2 bases. This CDR3 has 14 amino acids. Germline loops: CDR1 SGHDT, CDR2 YYEEEE. CDR3 DNA: TGTGCCAGCAGCTCTCTCGGGACAGCCTACGAGCAGTACTTC. Protein: CASSSLGTAYEQYF.

This clone has a single count. The rearrangement uses TRBV5-1 and TRBJ2-3; 9 bases map to TRBD1. Germline V CDR1 and CDR2: SGHRS, YFSETQ. The CDR3 sequence is 16 residues long. V was pared by 0 bases and J by 0 bases, with 2 bases of the junction left unmatched. The CDR3 spells CASSLAGTGSTDTQYF. In nucleotides, the CDR3 is TGCGCCAGCAGCTTGGCCGGGACAGGGAGCACAGATACGCAGTATTTT.

The chain joins TRBV28 to TRBJ1-2; TRBD1 is a possible D gene (6 bases). Trimming removed 2 bases at V and 6 bases at J, with 10 bases between. The V gene's germline CDR1 is MDHEN and CDR2 SYDVKM. CDR3 size: 13 residues. CDR3 residues: CASSLGSGDGYTF. CDR3 bases: TGTGCCAGCAGTTTAGGGTCAGGGGATGGCTACACCTTC.

Notes on this clone: Sequence at one end of the junction differs from germline and may be a read error. The chain joins TRBV5-6 to TRBJ2-7, with unresolved D. The CDR3 is 16 amino acids. Germline CDR1 SGHDT, CDR2 YYEEEE. The CDR3 bases are TGTGCCAGCACCTTGGCCAAGGTGAGTCCAGGTGCCGAGCAGTACTTC. Protein product: CASTLAKVSPGAEQYF.

CDR3: CSAMGQTNRNEKLFF. For the CDR3, the DNA is TGCAGCGCCATGGGGCAGACAAATAGGAATGAAAAACTGTTTTTT. The chain carries TRBV29-1 and TRBJ1-4, with D possibly being TRBD1 (5 bases). Per the germline V gene, CDR1 is SQVTM and CDR2 is ANQGSEA. V lost 7 bases and J 5 bases, leaving 20 bases between the germline ends. The CDR3 consists of 15 residues.